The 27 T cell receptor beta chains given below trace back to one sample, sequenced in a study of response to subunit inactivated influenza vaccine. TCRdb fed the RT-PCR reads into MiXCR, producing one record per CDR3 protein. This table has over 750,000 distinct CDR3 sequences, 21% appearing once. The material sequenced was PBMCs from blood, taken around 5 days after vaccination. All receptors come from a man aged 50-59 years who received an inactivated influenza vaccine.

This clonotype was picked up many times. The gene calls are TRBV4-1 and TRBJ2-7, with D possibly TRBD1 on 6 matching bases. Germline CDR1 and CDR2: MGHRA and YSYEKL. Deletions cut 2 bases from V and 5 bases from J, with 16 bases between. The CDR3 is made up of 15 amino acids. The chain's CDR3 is CASSQFRGSGNEQYF. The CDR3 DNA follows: TGCGCCAGCAGCCAATTTAGGGGGAGTGGCAACGAGCAGTACTTC.

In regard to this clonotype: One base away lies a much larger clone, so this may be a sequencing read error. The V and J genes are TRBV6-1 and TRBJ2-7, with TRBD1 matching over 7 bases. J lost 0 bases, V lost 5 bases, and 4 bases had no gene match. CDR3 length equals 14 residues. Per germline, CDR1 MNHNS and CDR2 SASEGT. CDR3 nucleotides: TGTGCCAGCAGTCCACAGGGGTACTCCTACGAGCAGTACTTC. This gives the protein CASSPQGYSYEQYF.

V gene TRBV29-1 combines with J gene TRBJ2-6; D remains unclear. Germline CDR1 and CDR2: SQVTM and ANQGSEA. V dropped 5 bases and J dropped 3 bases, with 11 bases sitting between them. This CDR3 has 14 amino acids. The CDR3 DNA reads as TGCAGCGTTCACCCGGGCTATGGGGCCAACGTCCTGACTTTC. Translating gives CSVHPGYGANVLTF.

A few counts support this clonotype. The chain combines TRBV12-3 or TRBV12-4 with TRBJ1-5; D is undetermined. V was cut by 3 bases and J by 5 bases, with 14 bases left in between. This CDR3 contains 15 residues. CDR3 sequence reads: CASSFDRRGHQPQHF. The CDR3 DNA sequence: TGTGCCAGCAGTTTCGATAGGAGAGGCCATCAGCCCCAGCATTTT.

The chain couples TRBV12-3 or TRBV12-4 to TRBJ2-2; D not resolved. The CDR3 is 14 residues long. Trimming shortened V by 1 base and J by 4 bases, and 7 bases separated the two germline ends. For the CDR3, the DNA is TGTGCCAGCAGTTTAGGAGCGACCACCGGGGAGCTGTTTTTT. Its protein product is CASSLGATTGELFF.

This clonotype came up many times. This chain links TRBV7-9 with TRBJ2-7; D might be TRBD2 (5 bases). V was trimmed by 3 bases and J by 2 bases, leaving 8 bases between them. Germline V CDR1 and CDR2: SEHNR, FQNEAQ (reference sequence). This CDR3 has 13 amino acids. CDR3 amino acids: CASSFPGAYEQYF. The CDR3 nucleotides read TGTGCCAGCAGCTTCCCCGGGGCCTACGAGCAGTACTTC.

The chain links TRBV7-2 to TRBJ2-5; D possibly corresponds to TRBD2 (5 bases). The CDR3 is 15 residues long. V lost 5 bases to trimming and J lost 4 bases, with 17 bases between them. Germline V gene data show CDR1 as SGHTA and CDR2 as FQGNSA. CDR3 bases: TGTGCCAGCAGCCCCACTCGGGGTCGGGGAGAGACCCAGTACTTC. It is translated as CASSPTRGRGETQYF.

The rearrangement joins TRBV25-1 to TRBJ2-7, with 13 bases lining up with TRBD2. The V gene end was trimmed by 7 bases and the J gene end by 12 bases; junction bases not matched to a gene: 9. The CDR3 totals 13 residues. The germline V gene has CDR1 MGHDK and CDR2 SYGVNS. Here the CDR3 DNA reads TGTGCCAGCACCCCCGGACTAGCGGGAGAATTGTACTTC. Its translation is CASTPGLAGELYF.

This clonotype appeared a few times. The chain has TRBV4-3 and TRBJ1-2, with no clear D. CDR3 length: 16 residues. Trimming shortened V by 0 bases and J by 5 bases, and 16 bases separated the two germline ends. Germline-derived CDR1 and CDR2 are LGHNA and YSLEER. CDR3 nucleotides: TGCGCCAGCAGCCAAGATGCGCAGGAACGCGGGTATGGCTACACCTTC. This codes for CASSQDAQERGYGYTF.

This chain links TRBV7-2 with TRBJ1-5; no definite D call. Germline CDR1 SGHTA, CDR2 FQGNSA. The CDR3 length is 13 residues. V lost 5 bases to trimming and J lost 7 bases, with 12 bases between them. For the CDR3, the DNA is TGTGCCAGCAGCCCAGGCCTCGGGCAGCCCCAGCATTTT. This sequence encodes CASSPGLGQPQHF.

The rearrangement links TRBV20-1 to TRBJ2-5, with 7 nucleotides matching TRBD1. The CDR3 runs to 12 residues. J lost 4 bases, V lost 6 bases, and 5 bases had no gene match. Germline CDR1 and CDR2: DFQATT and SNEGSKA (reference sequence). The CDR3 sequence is CSATTGTETQYF. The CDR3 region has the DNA TGCAGTGCGACGACAGGGACAGAGACCCAGTACTTC.

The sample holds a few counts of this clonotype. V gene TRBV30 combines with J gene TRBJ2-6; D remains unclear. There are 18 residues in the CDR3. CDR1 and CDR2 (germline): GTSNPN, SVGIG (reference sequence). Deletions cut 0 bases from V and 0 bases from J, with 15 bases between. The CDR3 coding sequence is TGTGCCTGGAGTGTACTTCGAACCTACGCCTCTGGGGCCAACGTCCTGACTTTC. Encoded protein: CAWSVLRTYASGANVLTF.

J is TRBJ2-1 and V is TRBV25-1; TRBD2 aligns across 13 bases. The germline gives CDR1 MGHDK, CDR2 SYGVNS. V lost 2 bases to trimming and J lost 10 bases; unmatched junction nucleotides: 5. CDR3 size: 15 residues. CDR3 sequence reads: CASSEPGLAGKEQFF. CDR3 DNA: TGTGCCAGCAGTGAACCGGGACTAGCGGGAAAAGAGCAGTTCTTC.

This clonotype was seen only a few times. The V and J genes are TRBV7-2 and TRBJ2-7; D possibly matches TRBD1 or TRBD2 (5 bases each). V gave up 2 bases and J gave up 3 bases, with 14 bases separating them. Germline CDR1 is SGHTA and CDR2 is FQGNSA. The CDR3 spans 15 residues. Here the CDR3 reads CASSLTPGTNYEQYF. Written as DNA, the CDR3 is TGTGCCAGCAGCTTAACCCCCGGGACCAACTACGAGCAGTACTTC.

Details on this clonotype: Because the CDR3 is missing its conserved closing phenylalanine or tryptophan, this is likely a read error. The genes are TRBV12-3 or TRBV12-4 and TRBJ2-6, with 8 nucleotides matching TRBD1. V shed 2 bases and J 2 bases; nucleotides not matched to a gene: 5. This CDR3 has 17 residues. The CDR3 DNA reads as TGTGCCAGCAGTTTACCGACAGGGGTACCTGGGGCCAACGTCCTGACTTTA. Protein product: CASSLPTGVPGANVLTL.

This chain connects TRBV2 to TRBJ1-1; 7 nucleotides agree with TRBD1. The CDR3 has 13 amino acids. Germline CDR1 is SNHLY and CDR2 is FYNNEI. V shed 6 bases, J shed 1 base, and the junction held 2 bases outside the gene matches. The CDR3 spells CASRDRSNTEAFF. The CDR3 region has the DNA TGTGCCAGCAGGGACAGGTCGAACACTGAAGCTTTCTTT.

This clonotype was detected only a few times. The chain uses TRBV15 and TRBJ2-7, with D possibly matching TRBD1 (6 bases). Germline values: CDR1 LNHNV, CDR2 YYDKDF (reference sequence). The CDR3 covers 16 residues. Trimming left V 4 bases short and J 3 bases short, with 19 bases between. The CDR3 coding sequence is TGTGCCACCAGCACAAAACCGGACAGCTTGGGCTACGAGCAGTACTTC. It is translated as CATSTKPDSLGYEQYF. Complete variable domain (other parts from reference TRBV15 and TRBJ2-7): DAMVIQNPRYQVTQFGKPVTLSCSQTLNHNVMYWYQQKSSQAPKLLFHYYDKDFNNEADTPDNFQSRRPNTSFCFLDIRSPGLGDTAMYLCATSTKPDSLGYEQYFGPGTRLTVT.

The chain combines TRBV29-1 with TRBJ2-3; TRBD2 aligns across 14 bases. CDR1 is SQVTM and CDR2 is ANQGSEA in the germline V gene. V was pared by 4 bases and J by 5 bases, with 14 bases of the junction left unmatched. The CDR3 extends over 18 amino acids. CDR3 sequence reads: CSVVGDAGTSGSLDTQYF. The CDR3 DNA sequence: TGCAGCGTTGTGGGGGATGCCGGGACTAGCGGGAGTTTAGATACGCAGTATTTT.

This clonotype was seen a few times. The CDR3: CASSRSGTSGYYEQYF. DNA for the CDR3: TGTGCCAGCAGCCGATCCGGGACTAGCGGCTACTACGAGCAGTACTTC. This chain connects TRBV7-2 to TRBJ2-7, with 11 bases aligning to TRBD2. In germline, CDR1 is SGHTA, CDR2 FQGNSA. Losses at the gene ends were 5 bases for V and 3 bases for J; bases not matched to a gene: 9. The CDR3 has 16 amino acids.

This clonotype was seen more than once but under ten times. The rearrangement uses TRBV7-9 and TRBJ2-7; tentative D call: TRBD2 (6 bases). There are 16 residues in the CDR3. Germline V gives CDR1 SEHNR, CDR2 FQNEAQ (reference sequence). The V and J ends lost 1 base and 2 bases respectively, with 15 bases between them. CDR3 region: CASSLGRDFPTYEQYF. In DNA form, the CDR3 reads TGTGCCAGCAGCTTAGGCCGGGACTTTCCGACCTACGAGCAGTACTTC.

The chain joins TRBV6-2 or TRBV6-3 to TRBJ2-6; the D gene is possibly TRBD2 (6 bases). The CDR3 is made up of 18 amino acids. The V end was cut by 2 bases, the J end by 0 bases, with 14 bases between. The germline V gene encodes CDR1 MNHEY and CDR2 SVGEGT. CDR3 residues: CASSYPGLASSGANVLTF. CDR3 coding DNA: TGTGCCAGCAGTTACCCGGGACTCGCGAGCTCTGGGGCCAACGTCCTGACTTTC.

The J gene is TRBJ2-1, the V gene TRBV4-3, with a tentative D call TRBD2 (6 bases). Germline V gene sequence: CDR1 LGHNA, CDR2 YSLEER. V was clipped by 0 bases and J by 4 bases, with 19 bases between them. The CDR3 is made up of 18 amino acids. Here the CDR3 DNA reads TGCGCCAGCAGCCAAGACCCGGCGGGGCAGGGACGGTACAATGAGCAGTTCTTC. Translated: CASSQDPAGQGRYNEQFF.

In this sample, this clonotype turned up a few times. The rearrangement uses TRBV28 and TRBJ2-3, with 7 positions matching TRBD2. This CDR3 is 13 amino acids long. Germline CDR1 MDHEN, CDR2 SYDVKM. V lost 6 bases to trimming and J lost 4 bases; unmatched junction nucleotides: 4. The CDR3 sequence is CASSRTSPDTQYF. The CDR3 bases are TGTGCCAGCAGCCGGACTAGTCCAGATACGCAGTATTTT.

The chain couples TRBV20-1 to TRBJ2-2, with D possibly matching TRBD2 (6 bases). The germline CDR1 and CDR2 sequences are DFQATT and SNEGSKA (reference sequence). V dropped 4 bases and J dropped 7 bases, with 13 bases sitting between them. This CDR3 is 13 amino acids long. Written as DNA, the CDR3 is TGCAGTGCTAATAGGCTGGGGGGCGGGGAGCTGTTTTTT. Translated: CSANRLGGGELFF.

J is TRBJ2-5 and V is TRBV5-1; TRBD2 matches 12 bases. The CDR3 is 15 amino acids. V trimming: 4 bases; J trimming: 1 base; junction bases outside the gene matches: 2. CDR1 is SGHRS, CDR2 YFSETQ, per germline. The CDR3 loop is CASSGLAGRQETQYF. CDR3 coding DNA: TGCGCCAGCAGCGGACTAGCGGGGCGCCAAGAGACCCAGTACTTC.

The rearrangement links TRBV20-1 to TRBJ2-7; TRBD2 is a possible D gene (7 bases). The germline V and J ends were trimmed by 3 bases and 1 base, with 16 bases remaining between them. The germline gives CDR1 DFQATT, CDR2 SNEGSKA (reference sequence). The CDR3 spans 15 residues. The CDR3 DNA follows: TGCAGTGCTAGCCTGGGGGGGGCCCTTTCCTACGAGCAGTACTTC. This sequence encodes CSASLGGALSYEQYF.

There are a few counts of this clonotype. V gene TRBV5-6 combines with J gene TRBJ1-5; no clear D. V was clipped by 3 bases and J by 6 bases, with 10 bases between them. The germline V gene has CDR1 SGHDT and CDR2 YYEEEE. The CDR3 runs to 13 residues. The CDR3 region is CASSWGRGQPQHF. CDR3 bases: TGTGCCAGCAGCTGGGGTCGGGGTCAGCCCCAGCATTTT.